The next 20 T cell receptor beta chains were all read from a single sample in a study of T cell changes during pregnancy in multiple sclerosis. Using immunoSEQ multiplex PCR, the repertoire was profiled, and TCRdb retains in-frame clones only, with some absent. The sample has 30,000 or so clones, 91% seen once. The sequencing here drew on CD8+ T cells from peripheral blood mononuclear cells, taken in the second trimester of pregnancy. These receptors came from a female donor in good health, enrolled as a control in a pregnancy study.

The CDR3 reads CASSLEQSPNQPQHF. Here the CDR3 DNA reads TGTGCCAGCAGCTTAGAACAGAGCCCGAATCAGCCCCAGCATTTT. J is TRBJ1-5 and V is TRBV7-8; no definite D call. V lost 1 base, J lost 4 bases, and 11 bases lay in between. Germline-derived CDR1 and CDR2 are SGHVS and FQNEAQ. CDR3 length: 15 residues.

As concerns this clone: At one end the junction does not follow the germline gene, possibly because of a read error. V and J are TRBV5-1 and TRBJ2-7; tentative D call: TRBD2 (6 bases). Per germline, CDR1 SGHRS and CDR2 YFSETQ. This CDR3 is 12 amino acids long. CDR3 residues: CTSSLAGTEGFF. The CDR3, as DNA: TGCACCAGCAGCTTGGCCGGGACGGAGGGGTTCTTC.

The genes are TRBV7-2 and TRBJ1-6; 9 bases are shared with TRBD1. The length of the CDR3 is 15 residues. With 5 bases clipped from V and 7 bases from J, the junction kept 6 bases outside the gene matches. Germline assignment: CDR1 SGHTA and CDR2 FQGNSA. The CDR3 region has the DNA TGTGCCAGCAGCCAACCGGGACAGGGAAATTCACCCCTCCACTTT. As protein: CASSQPGQGNSPLHF.

In this sample, this clone turned up a few times. CDR3 loop: CSVTGGWDTEAFF. In DNA, the CDR3 is TGCAGCGTAACAGGGGGCTGGGACACTGAAGCTTTCTTT. The V call is TRBV29-1, the J call TRBJ1-1, with TRBD1 identical over 9 bases. The CDR3 has 13 residues. Germline CDR1 is SQVTM and CDR2 is ANQGSEA. Trimming cost V 6 bases and J 3 bases; bases outside gene matches: 5. The complete variable domain, with remaining parts taken from reference TRBV29-1 and TRBJ1-1, reads SAVISQKPSRDICQRGTSLTIQCQVDSQVTMMFWYRQQPGQSLTLIATANQGSEATYESGFVIDKFPISRPNLTFSTLTVSNMSPEDSSIYLCSVTGGWDTEAFFGQGTRLTVV.

The chain recombines TRBV7-3 with TRBJ2-3; a weak D match, TRBD2 (7 bases). Germline CDR1 is SGHTA and CDR2 is FQGTGA. This CDR3 has 17 residues. Trimming cost V 6 bases and J 2 bases, with 21 bases left between them. The DNA for the CDR3 is TGTGCCAGCAGACCCGGGGAGGGCGGGGGCCCCACAGATACGCAGTATTTT. Protein: CASRPGEGGGPTDTQYF.

The V call is TRBV7-9, the J call TRBJ1-1, with 8 bases lining up with TRBD1. After removal of 5 bases from V and 6 bases from J, the junction contained 5 bases not matched to a gene. The CDR3 is 13 amino acids. Germline CDR1 reads SEHNR; CDR2 reads FQNEAQ (reference sequence). CDR3: CASSAGTGAEAFF. Here the CDR3 DNA reads TGTGCCAGCAGCGCCGGGACAGGCGCTGAAGCTTTCTTT.

V usage is TRBV27 and J usage is TRBJ2-7; D possibly corresponds to TRBD2 (5 bases). The CDR3 is 16 residues long. The V end was cut by 0 bases, the J end by 4 bases, with 16 bases between. In germline, CDR1 is MNHEY, CDR2 SMNVEV (reference sequence). The CDR3 DNA reads as TGTGCCAGCAGTTTATCGACTACAGACATAGATTACGAGCAGTACTTC. Its protein product is CASSLSTTDIDYEQYF.

V and J are TRBV29-1 and TRBJ2-7; a possible D gene is TRBD2 (6 bases). Germline V gene lookup returns CDR1 SQVTM and CDR2 ANQGSEA. The CDR3 contains 12 residues. V lost 1 base and J 4 bases, leaving 8 bases between the germline ends. CDR3 in amino acids: CSVEAEGYEQYF. In nucleotides, the CDR3 is TGCAGCGTTGAAGCGGAGGGTTACGAGCAGTACTTC.

This chain uses TRBV6-6 with TRBJ1-1; D unresolved. The CDR3 is 15 amino acids. V was shortened by 4 bases and J by 4 bases, with 16 bases between the two germline ends. The germline V gene encodes CDR1 MNHNY and CDR2 SVGAGI (reference sequence). The CDR3 here is CASSSIVRVGTEAFF. CDR3 nucleotides: TGTGCCAGCAGTTCCATCGTGAGGGTAGGCACTGAAGCTTTCTTT.

This rearrangement joins TRBV4-3 to TRBJ1-3; tentatively, D is TRBD1 (5 bases). This CDR3 has 15 amino acids. CDR1 is LGHNA and CDR2 is YSLEER in the germline V gene. V was shortened by 1 base and J by 4 bases, with 11 bases between the two germline ends. The CDR3 nucleotides are TGCGCCAGCAGCCAAGGCAGGGCGAGCGGAAACACCATATATTTT. Residues: CASSQGRASGNTIYF.

V usage is TRBV30 and J usage is TRBJ2-7; 8 positions agree with TRBD1. Trimming took 4 bases from V and 4 from J; bases not matched to a gene: 9. The CDR3 extends over 14 amino acids. Germline lookup yields CDR1 GTSNPN and CDR2 SVGIG (reference sequence). As DNA, the CDR3 is TGTGCCTGGAACAGCGTCCAGGGGGCTTACGAGCAGTACTTC. Its translation: CAWNSVQGAYEQYF.

This chain links TRBV7-9 with TRBJ2-2; the match to TRBD2 covers 11 bases. J was trimmed by 2 bases and V by 4 bases; bases with no gene match: 3. The CDR3 spans 16 residues. CDR1 SEHNR and CDR2 FQNEAQ come from the germline V gene (reference sequence). CDR3 nucleotide sequence: TGTGCCAGCAGCTACGGGACTAGCGGAAACACCGGGGAGCTGTTTTTT. Amino acids: CASSYGTSGNTGELFF.

The chain carries TRBV27 and TRBJ1-4; D uncertain. Germline V gene data show CDR1 as MNHEY and CDR2 as SMNVEV (reference sequence). Trimming removed 3 bases from V and 7 bases from J, with 21 bases in between. The CDR3 totals 17 residues. The CDR3 nucleotides read TGTGCCAGCAGTTTGAGAACTTGGGCAAATACACGTGAAAAACTGTTTTTT. Protein product: CASSLRTWANTREKLFF.

The chain recombines TRBV7-6 with TRBJ1-3; maybe TRBD1 (5 bases). This CDR3 region has 17 residues. Trimming pared 5 bases from V and 3 bases from J, leaving 20 bases between. The V gene's germline CDR1 is SGHVS and CDR2 FNYEAQ. The CDR3 DNA sequence: TGTGCCAGCAGCAAACGCACAAGGGGCTTATATGGAAACACCATATATTTT. Translating gives CASSKRTRGLYGNTIYF. Supplemented by reference TRBV7-6 and TRBJ1-3, the full variable domain reads GAGVSQSPRYKVTKRGQDVALRCDPISGHVSLYWYRQALGQGPEFLTYFNYEAQQDKSGLPNDRFSAERPEGSISTLTIQRTEQRDSAMYRCASSKRTRGLYGNTIYFGEGSWLTVV.

The rearrangement links TRBV15 to TRBJ2-7, with D possibly being TRBD2 (5 bases). The V and J ends lost 0 bases and 3 bases respectively, with 9 bases between them. The CDR3 extends over 14 amino acids. From germline, CDR1 is LNHNV and CDR2 YYDKDF (reference sequence). CDR3 in amino acids: CATSRDLGVYEQYF. The CDR3 DNA reads as TGTGCCACCAGCAGAGATCTGGGAGTCTACGAGCAGTACTTC.

This rearrangement joins TRBV27 to TRBJ1-5; TRBD1 matches at 7 bases. The CDR3 runs to 12 residues. Germline V gene lookup returns CDR1 MNHEY and CDR2 SMNVEV (reference sequence). The V segment lost 8 bases and the J segment 9 bases; nucleotides outside the gene matches: 7. This chain's CDR3 is CASGTVGGPQHF. The CDR3 bases are TGTGCCAGCGGGACAGTGGGCGGGCCCCAGCATTTT.

J is TRBJ1-1 and V is TRBV27, with 8 bases matching TRBD1. The CDR3 loop spans 14 amino acids. With V trimmed by 5 bases and J by 0 bases, 2 bases remained unmatched. Germline V gene sequence: CDR1 MNHEY, CDR2 SMNVEV (reference sequence). The chain's CDR3 is CASSQTGVNTEAFF. CDR3 DNA sequence: TGTGCCAGCAGTCAGACAGGGGTGAACACTGAAGCTTTCTTT.

The chain joins TRBV10-2 to TRBJ2-5; possible D gene TRBD2, 6 bases. TRBJ2-7 explains the end of the DNA better; the J call may be wrong. Germline CDR1 is WSHSY and CDR2 is SAAADI. This CDR3 contains 14 residues. The CDR3 sequence is CASRDESGLYEQYF. CDR3 nucleotides: TGCGCCAGCAGGGACGAGTCGGGACTCTACGAGCAGTACTTC.

The chain combines TRBV30 with TRBJ2-1; D may be TRBD1 (6 bases). Trimming removed 1 base from V and 7 bases from J, with 20 bases in between. Germline CDR1 and CDR2: GTSNPN and SVGIG (reference sequence). The CDR3 extends over 16 amino acids. CDR3 nucleotide sequence: TGTGCCTGGAGTGGGTACCAAAGTAGCAGGGGAAATGAGCAGTTCTTC. Translated, it gives CAWSGYQSSRGNEQFF.

DNA for the CDR3: TGTGCCAGCAGCCCCCTGGGGGGGATCTATGGCTACACCTTC. Protein: CASSPLGGIYGYTF. The chain has TRBV27 and TRBJ1-2; a weak D match, TRBD1 (5 bases). V lost 6 bases and J lost 4, with 15 bases in between. Germline values: CDR1 MNHEY, CDR2 SMNVEV (reference sequence). The CDR3 runs 14 residues.